The clone carrying this T cell receptor beta chain showed up just once. Looked up from germline, CDR1 is SGHNT and CDR2 is YYREEE (reference sequence). The V and J ends lost 4 bases and 0 bases respectively, with 14 bases between them. The CDR3 is made up of 16 amino acids. Data came from immunoSEQ multiplex PCR; TCRdb stores just in-frame clones and leaves some out. This sample yields roughly 140,000 clones, of which 81% are seen a single time; around 8.5% belongs to the top ten. These data are taken from a study of blood T cell repertoires in COVID-19. The receptor was derived from a human donor in a cohort sampled during active COVID-19. Specimen: peripheral blood. The genes are TRBV5-4 and TRBJ2-1, with a weak D call TRBD1 (6 bases). The CDR3: CASSPQRGSSYNEQFF. In DNA form, the CDR3 reads TGTGCCAGCAGCCCGCAAAGGGGGAGCTCCTACAATGAGCAGTTCTTC.